These 25 T cell receptor beta chains were sequenced from one sample in a study of shared clonotypes between healthy human individuals. Assay: immunoSEQ multiplex PCR; the TCRdb copy retains only in-frame clones and omits some. There are over a million clones in the sample; roughly 98% occur only once, and 0.4% to 0.45% lies in the top ten. Material for sequencing was naive CD4+ T cells sorted from blood. The subset here: CD45RA+ positively selected. The receptors were sampled from a young man in good health.

V is TRBV5-4 and J is TRBJ2-1; D is perhaps TRBD2 (5 bases). This CDR3 comprises 17 residues. The V gene lost 2 bases and the J gene lost 5 bases, with 20 bases spanning the gap. Germline V gives CDR1 SGHNT, CDR2 YYREEE (reference sequence). The CDR3 region is CASSFYRGQKADNEQFF. CDR3 in DNA: TGTGCCAGCAGCTTTTATCGCGGTCAGAAAGCGGACAATGAGCAGTTCTTC.

J is TRBJ2-1 and V is TRBV30; D remains ambiguous. V lost 1 base, J lost 8 bases, and 6 bases lay in between. CDR1 is GTSNPN and CDR2 is SVGIG in the germline V gene (reference sequence). The CDR3 length is 11 residues. The CDR3 bases are TGTGCCTGGAGTGCGAGTTATGAGCAGTTCTTC. As protein: CAWSASYEQFF.

The rearrangement uses TRBV7-9 and TRBJ2-7; D gene uncertain. CDR1 and CDR2 (germline): SEHNR, FQNEAQ (reference sequence). The CDR3 contains 14 residues. Trimming cost V 3 bases and J 4 bases, with 13 bases left between them. CDR3 amino acids: CASSFGGTRYEQYF. The DNA for the CDR3 is TGTGCCAGCAGCTTCGGCGGCACGCGGTACGAGCAGTACTTC.

The rearrangement joins TRBV11-2 to TRBJ2-7; D is ambiguous. Germline CDR1 and CDR2: SGHAT and FQNNGV. V was cut by 5 bases and J by 2 bases, with 13 bases left in between. The CDR3 length is 14 residues. The CDR3 DNA sequence: TGTGCCAGCAGCCCAAGGCGGCTGACCTACGAGCAGTACTTC. It translates to CASSPRRLTYEQYF.

The chain combines TRBV27 with TRBJ1-1, with D tentatively TRBD1 (5 bases). V was trimmed by 3 bases and J by 4 bases, leaving 12 bases between them. The CDR3 has 14 amino acids. The germline V gene encodes CDR1 MNHEY and CDR2 SMNVEV (reference sequence). CDR3 sequence (DNA): TGTGCCAGCAGTTTGCGACAGTACACCACTGAAGCTTTCTTT. The encoded protein is CASSLRQYTTEAFF.

On this clone itself: Other DNA variants within this sample encode the same CDR3. CDR3 DNA: TGCGCCAGCAGCTTGGCTACAGGGGGCAACACCGGGGAGCTGTTTTTT. The encoded protein is CASSLATGGNTGELFF. The chain combines TRBV5-1 with TRBJ2-2; 9 positions match TRBD1. Germline CDR1 and CDR2: SGHRS and YFSETQ. This CDR3 has 16 residues. With 0 bases clipped from V and 2 bases from J, the junction kept 2 bases outside the gene matches.

The chain recombines TRBV7-8 with TRBJ2-5; 9 bases map to TRBD2. J gave up 7 bases and V 5 bases, and 5 bases lay outside the gene matches. CDR3 length: 13 amino acids. In germline, CDR1 is SGHVS, CDR2 FQNEAQ. CDR3 DNA: TGTGCCAGCAGCGCTAGCGGGACGGGGACCCAGTACTTC. Its translation: CASSASGTGTQYF. Full variable domain (missing parts from reference TRBV7-8 and TRBJ2-5): GAGVSQSPRYKVAKRGQDVALRCDPISGHVSLFWYQQALGQGPEFLTYFQNEAQLDKSGLPSDRFFAERPEGSVSTLKIQRTQQEDSAVYLCASSASGTGTQYFGPGTRLLVL.

The gene calls are TRBV5-8 and TRBJ1-3, with D possibly matching TRBD1 (6 bases). Trimming removed 3 bases from V and 4 bases from J, with 11 bases in between. The CDR3 is made up of 14 amino acids. Germline CDR1 SGHTS, CDR2 YDEGEE. The CDR3 here is CASSWGHLGNTIYF. The DNA for the CDR3 is TGTGCCAGCAGCTGGGGACATCTCGGAAACACCATATATTTT.

The chain combines TRBV20-1 with TRBJ1-2; possible D gene TRBD1, 6 bases. Germline V gene data show CDR1 as DFQATT and CDR2 as SNEGSKA (reference sequence). CDR3 length: 11 amino acids. Trimming left V 3 bases short and J 8 bases short, with 10 bases between. The CDR3 DNA sequence: TGCAGTGCTAGGTACAGGGACGGCTACACCTTC. Its protein product is CSARYRDGYTF.

This clone was detected only once. The chain combines TRBV11-1 with TRBJ1-2, with D possibly being TRBD1 (5 bases). V lost 6 bases and J lost 4, with 12 bases in between. The CDR3 runs to 13 residues. Germline assignment: CDR1 SGHAT and CDR2 FQDESV (reference sequence). The CDR3 is CASSRVGVYGYTF. The CDR3 region has the DNA TGTGCCAGCAGTCGGGTAGGGGTCTATGGCTACACCTTC.

The chain joins TRBV11-2 to TRBJ1-2, with a tentative D call TRBD1 (5 bases). The CDR3 runs to 14 residues. CDR1 is SGHAT, CDR2 FQNNGV, per germline. V dropped 2 bases and J dropped 6 bases, with 13 bases sitting between them. DNA of the CDR3: TGTGCCAGCAGCTTAAATTGGGGAGGGGATGGCTACACCTTC. It yields the protein CASSLNWGGDGYTF. Variable domain in full (rest from reference TRBV11-2 and TRBJ1-2): EAGVAQSPRYKIIEKRQSVAFWCNPISGHATLYWYQQILGQGPKLLIQFQNNGVVDDSQLPKDRFSAERLKGVDSTLKIQPAKLEDSAVYLCASSLNWGGDGYTFGSGTRLTVV.

The gene calls are TRBV27 and TRBJ2-7, with TRBD2 as a possible D gene (6 bases). The germline V gene has CDR1 MNHEY and CDR2 SMNVEV (reference sequence). V lost 6 bases, J lost 4 bases, and 16 bases lay in between. This CDR3 is built from 14 residues. The CDR3 is CASRGTPKIYEQYF. In DNA form, the CDR3 reads TGTGCCAGCAGGGGGACTCCTAAAATTTACGAGCAGTACTTC.

The V gene is TRBV2, the J gene TRBJ2-5, with a tentative D call TRBD2 (5 bases). With 6 bases removed from V and 14 bases from J, the gap between germline ends came to 16 bases. The CDR3 contains 11 residues. Per germline, CDR1 SNHLY and CDR2 FYNNEI. The CDR3 loop is CASRDPGSGYF. The CDR3 bases are TGTGCCAGCAGGGACCCGGGCAGCGGTTACTTC.

The CDR3 loop is CASSSLAGLRSVIGLFF. The CDR3 region has the DNA TGTGCCAGCAGCTCCCTAGCGGGATTACGGAGCGTCATTGGGCTGTTTTTT. This rearrangement joins TRBV7-2 to TRBJ2-2, with 9 nucleotides matching TRBD2. V was clipped by 4 bases and J by 13 bases; unmatched bases: 19. Germline CDR1 and CDR2: SGHTA and FQGNSA. The CDR3 totals 17 residues.

The chain has TRBV6-5 and TRBJ2-7; D may be TRBD1 (6 bases). Looked up from germline, CDR1 is MNHEY and CDR2 is SVGAGI. This CDR3 has 14 amino acids. V was cut by 5 bases and J by 3 bases, with 14 bases left in between. The DNA of the CDR3 is TGTGCCAGCAGTCAAAACAGGGATGGCTACGAGCAGTACTTC. It encodes CASSQNRDGYEQYF.

V and J are TRBV27 and TRBJ1-5; weak D call: TRBD1 (6 bases). CDR1 and CDR2 from the germline V gene are MNHEY and SMNVEV (reference sequence). V lost 6 bases, J lost 2 bases, and 17 bases lay in between. The CDR3 extends over 16 amino acids. This CDR3 reads CASRPSYRDGNQPQHF. The DNA for the CDR3 is TGTGCCAGCAGACCCTCTTACAGGGACGGCAATCAGCCCCAGCATTTT.

This clone was seen just once. The chain recombines TRBV6-5 with TRBJ2-1; 10 nucleotides align to TRBD2. The germline V gene has CDR1 MNHEY and CDR2 SVGAGI. This CDR3 spans 15 amino acids. V lost 1 base to trimming and J lost 6 bases; unmatched junction nucleotides: 3. The CDR3 DNA reads as TGTGCCAGCAGTTACTTCCGGACTAGCGGCAATGAGCAGTTCTTC. Amino acids: CASSYFRTSGNEQFF.

The chain's CDR3 is CASSPRTGQGGEQYF. CDR3 nucleotide sequence: TGTGCCAGCTCACCGCGGACAGGGCAAGGGGGCGAGCAGTACTTC. The rearrangement uses TRBV18 and TRBJ2-7; 8 bases map to TRBD1. CDR1 KGHSH and CDR2 LQKENI come from the germline V gene. V lost 3 bases to trimming and J lost 6 bases; unmatched junction nucleotides: 10. This CDR3 comprises 15 residues.

V is TRBV27 and J is TRBJ2-5; 7 bases are a match to TRBD2. This CDR3 is 17 amino acids long. After removal of 3 bases from V and 7 bases from J, the junction contained 17 bases not matched to a gene. CDR1 and CDR2 (germline): MNHEY, SMNVEV (reference sequence). The CDR3 is CASSLNLAAGGLRTQYF. In DNA, the CDR3 is TGTGCCAGCAGTTTGAATCTAGCGGCAGGCGGATTACGGACCCAGTACTTC.

About this clone: This specimen includes other DNA sequences encoding the same CDR3. The V gene is TRBV20-1, the J gene TRBJ1-5, with a tentative D call TRBD1 (5 bases). CDR1 is DFQATT, CDR2 SNEGSKA, per germline (reference sequence). The ends were cut back, 3 bases at V and 7 bases at J, with 7 bases in the middle. The CDR3 consists of 11 residues. The CDR3 nucleotides read TGCAGTGCTAGTGGGGGACAGCCCCAGCATTTT. Amino acids: CSASGGQPQHF.

The rearrangement links TRBV28 to TRBJ2-1; the match to TRBD1 covers 7 bases. This CDR3 is 13 amino acids long. Germline-derived CDR1 and CDR2 are MDHEN and SYDVKM. Germline trimming cut 7 bases from V and 6 bases from J; bases unmatched to any gene: 6. CDR3 DNA: TGTGCCAGCACACCGGGACAGCTCAATGAGCAGTTCTTC. It is translated as CASTPGQLNEQFF.

Details on this clone: Other DNA sequences within the sample encode an identical CDR3. This chain joins TRBV27 and TRBJ2-7; 9 positions match TRBD1. Germline V gives CDR1 MNHEY, CDR2 SMNVEV (reference sequence). Trimming at V came to 2 bases and at J to 2 bases, leaving 1 base not matched to a gene. The CDR3 is made up of 14 amino acids. The DNA of the CDR3 is TGTGCCAGCAGTTTAGGGGACAGGGCCTACGAGCAGTACTTC. Amino acid sequence: CASSLGDRAYEQYF.

The V and J genes are TRBV7-9 and TRBJ1-4; D ambiguous. This CDR3 region has 14 residues. Germline V lookup: CDR1 SEHNR, CDR2 FQNEAQ (reference sequence). V was cut by 5 bases and J by 5 bases, with 12 bases left in between. DNA for the CDR3: TGTGCCAGCAGCCTCGACACCGACAATGAAAAACTGTTTTTT. Encoded protein: CASSLDTDNEKLFF.

This chain joins TRBV5-4 and TRBJ1-1; D ambiguous. This CDR3 is built from 13 residues. V gave up 1 base and J gave up 5 bases, with 9 bases separating them. Germline CDR1 is SGHNT and CDR2 is YYREEE (reference sequence). The CDR3, as DNA: TGTGCCAGCAGCTTGTCCACTCAAACTGAAGCTTTCTTT. The encoded protein is CASSLSTQTEAFF. The entire variable domain, with the rest obtained from reference TRBV5-4 and TRBJ1-1, is as follows: ETGVTQSPTHLIKTRGQQVTLRCSSQSGHNTVSWYQQALGQGPQFIFQYYREEENGRGNFPPRFSGLQFPNYSSELNVNALELDDSALYLCASSLSTQTEAFFGQGTRLTVV.

The gene calls are TRBV6-5 and TRBJ2-2, with D perhaps matching TRBD2 (5 bases). The CDR3 is 14 residues long. Germline V gives CDR1 MNHEY, CDR2 SVGAGI. V was trimmed by 3 bases and J by 5 bases, leaving 10 bases between them. The CDR3 region is CASSYLATTGELFF. CDR3 coding DNA: TGTGCCAGCAGTTATCTAGCAACGACCGGGGAGCTGTTTTTT.